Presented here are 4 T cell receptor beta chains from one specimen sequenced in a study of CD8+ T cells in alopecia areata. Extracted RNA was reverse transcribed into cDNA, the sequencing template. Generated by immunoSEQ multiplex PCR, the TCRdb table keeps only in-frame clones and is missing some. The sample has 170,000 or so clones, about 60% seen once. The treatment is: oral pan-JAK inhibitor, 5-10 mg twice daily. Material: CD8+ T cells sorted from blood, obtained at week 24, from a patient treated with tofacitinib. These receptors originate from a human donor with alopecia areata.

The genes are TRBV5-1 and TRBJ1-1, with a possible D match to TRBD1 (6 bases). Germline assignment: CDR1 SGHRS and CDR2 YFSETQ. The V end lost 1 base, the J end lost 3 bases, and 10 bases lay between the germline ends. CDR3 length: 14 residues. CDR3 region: CASSLTDSDTEAFF. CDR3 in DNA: TGCGCCAGCAGCTTGACGGACAGCGACACTGAAGCTTTCTTT.

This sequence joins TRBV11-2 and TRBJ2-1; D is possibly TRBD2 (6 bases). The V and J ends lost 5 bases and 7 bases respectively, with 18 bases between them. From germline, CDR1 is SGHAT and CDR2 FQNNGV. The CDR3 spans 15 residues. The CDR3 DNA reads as TGTGCCAGCAGCCACCCCTTGGGGGGTCGGAATGAGCAGTTCTTC. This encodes CASSHPLGGRNEQFF.

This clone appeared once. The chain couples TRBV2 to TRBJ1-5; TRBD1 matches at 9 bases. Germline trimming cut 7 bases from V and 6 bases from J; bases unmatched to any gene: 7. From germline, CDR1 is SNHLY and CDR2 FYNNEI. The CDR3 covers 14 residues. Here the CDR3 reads CASKPGQGIQPQHF. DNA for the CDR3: TGTGCCAGCAAACCTGGACAGGGGATTCAGCCCCAGCATTTT.

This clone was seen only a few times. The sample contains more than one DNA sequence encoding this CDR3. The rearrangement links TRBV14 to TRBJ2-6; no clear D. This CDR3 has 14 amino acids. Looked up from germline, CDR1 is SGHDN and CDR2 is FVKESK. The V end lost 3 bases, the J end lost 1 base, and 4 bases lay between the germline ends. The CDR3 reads CASSHRSGANVLTF. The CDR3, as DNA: TGTGCCAGCAGCCACAGGTCTGGGGCCAACGTCCTGACTTTC.